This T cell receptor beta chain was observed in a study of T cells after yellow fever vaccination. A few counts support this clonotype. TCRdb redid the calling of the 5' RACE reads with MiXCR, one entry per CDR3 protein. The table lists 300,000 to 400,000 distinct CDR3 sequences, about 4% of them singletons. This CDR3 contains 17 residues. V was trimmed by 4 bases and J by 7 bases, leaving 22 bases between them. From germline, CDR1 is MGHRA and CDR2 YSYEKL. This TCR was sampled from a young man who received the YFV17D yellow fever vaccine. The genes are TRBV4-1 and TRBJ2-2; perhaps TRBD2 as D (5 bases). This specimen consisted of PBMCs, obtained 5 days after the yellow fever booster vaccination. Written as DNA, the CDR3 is TGCGCCAGCAGCCGCACCCAGTTGGGAGCGAAGAACGGGGAGCTGTTTTTT. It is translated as CASSRTQLGAKNGELFF.